One and the same sample provided the 9 T cell receptor beta chains below, sequenced in a study of graft-versus-host responses after intestinal transplantation. The antigens of these receptors remain unknown. Clones were sequenced by immunoSEQ multiplex PCR, and TCRdb holds only the in-frame ones, with some missing. Here the sample spans tens of thousands of clones, about 93% being singletons. The source material was unstimulated CD8+ T cells sorted from spleen or lymph node cells, sampled before transplant. The receptors come from a human donor who was the organ donor for an intestinal transplant.

CDR3 DNA sequence: TGTGCCAGCAGCTTAACATCACAGGTTAACTATGGCTACACCTTC. This translates into CASSLTSQVNYGYTF. The chain links TRBV7-2 to TRBJ1-2; D may be TRBD1 (5 bases). The CDR3 totals 15 residues. Germline CDR1 reads SGHTA; CDR2 reads FQGNSA. V gave up 2 bases and J gave up 1 base, with 11 bases separating them.

The CDR3 spells CASSFDGPYGYTF. The CDR3 bases are TGTGCCAGCAGCTTTGATGGGCCCTATGGCTACACCTTC. The V call is TRBV5-4, the J call TRBJ1-2; D remains ambiguous. From germline, CDR1 is SGHNT and CDR2 YYREEE (reference sequence). The CDR3 is 13 residues long. V lost 2 bases and J lost 4, with 9 bases in between.

The chain joins TRBV29-1 to TRBJ2-7; 11 bases match TRBD1. Germline V gene lookup returns CDR1 SQVTM and CDR2 ANQGSEA. The CDR3 has 13 amino acids. The V and J ends lost 7 bases and 6 bases, in that order; junction bases with no gene match: 8. CDR3 bases: TGCAGCGGGGGGGCCGGGACAGGGGGCGAGCAGTACTTC. This translates into CSGGAGTGGEQYF.

The genes are TRBV5-6 and TRBJ2-1; 10 bases are shared with TRBD1. Germline V lookup: CDR1 SGHDT, CDR2 YYEEEE. With V trimmed by 4 bases and J by 2 bases, 6 bases remained unmatched. The CDR3 is made up of 16 amino acids. DNA of the CDR3: TGTGCCAGCAGCCTCCGGGACAGGGGCCCCTACAATGAGCAGTTCTTC. It specifies CASSLRDRGPYNEQFF.

The rearrangement links TRBV5-4 to TRBJ2-7; D unresolved. The CDR3 consists of 14 residues. V was cut by 2 bases and J by 2 bases, with 11 bases left in between. Germline V CDR1 and CDR2: SGHNT, YYREEE (reference sequence). CDR3 coding DNA: TGTGCCAGCAGCTTAGGGCAGACCCCCTACGAGCAGTACTTC. Amino acids: CASSLGQTPYEQYF.

This chain uses TRBV6-5 with TRBJ2-7; unclear D gene. CDR1 is MNHEY, CDR2 SVGAGI, per germline. Trimming shortened V by 0 bases and J by 0 bases, and 6 bases separated the two germline ends. The CDR3 totals 14 residues. Written as DNA, the CDR3 is TGTGCCAGCAGTTACTCCTCCGGCTCCTACGAGCAGTACTTC. This sequence encodes CASSYSSGSYEQYF.

The J gene is TRBJ2-5, the V gene TRBV27, with 8 bases identical to TRBD1. The length of the CDR3 is 15 residues. The germline V gene encodes CDR1 MNHEY and CDR2 SMNVEV (reference sequence). The V gene end was trimmed by 3 bases and the J gene end by 4 bases; junction bases not matched to a gene: 7. This CDR3 reads CASSFIPTGVETQYF. Written as DNA, the CDR3 is TGTGCCAGCAGTTTTATCCCGACAGGGGTAGAGACCCAGTACTTC.

The count of this clone is one. The chain uses TRBV4-2 and TRBJ2-3; tentatively, D is TRBD2 (6 bases). The V gene's germline CDR1 is LGHNA and CDR2 YNFKEQ. This CDR3 comprises 15 residues. V was trimmed by 5 bases and J by 2 bases, leaving 14 bases between them. The CDR3 protein is CASSGEESFTDTQYF. CDR3 nucleotides: TGTGCCAGCAGCGGGGAGGAGTCATTCACAGATACGCAGTATTTT.

In this sample, this clone turned up a few times. The genes are TRBV5-1 and TRBJ2-1, with D possibly matching TRBD2 (6 bases). From germline, CDR1 is SGHRS and CDR2 YFSETQ. The length of the CDR3 is 18 residues. Trimming took 0 bases from V and 4 from J, leaving 20 bases between them. CDR3 sequence (DNA): TGCGCCAGCAGCTTGGGGGTAGCGGAAGGCCAGCTTTACAATGAGCAGTTCTTC. It yields the protein CASSLGVAEGQLYNEQFF.